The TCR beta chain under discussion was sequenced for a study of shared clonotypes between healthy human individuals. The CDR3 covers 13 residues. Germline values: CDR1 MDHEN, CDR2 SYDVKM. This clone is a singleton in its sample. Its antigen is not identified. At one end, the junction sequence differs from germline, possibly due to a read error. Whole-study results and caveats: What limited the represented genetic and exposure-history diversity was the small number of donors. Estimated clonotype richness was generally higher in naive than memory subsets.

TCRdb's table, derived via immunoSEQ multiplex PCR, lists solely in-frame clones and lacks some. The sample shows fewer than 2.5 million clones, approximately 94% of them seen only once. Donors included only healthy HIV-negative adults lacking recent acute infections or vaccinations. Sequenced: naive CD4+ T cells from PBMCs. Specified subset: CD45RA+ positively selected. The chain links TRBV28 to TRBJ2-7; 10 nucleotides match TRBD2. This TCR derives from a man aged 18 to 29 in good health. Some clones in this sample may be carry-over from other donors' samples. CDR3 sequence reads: CASSLGTSDRLIF. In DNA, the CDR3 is TGTGCCAGCAGCTTAGGGACTAGCGACCGGTTAATCTTC.